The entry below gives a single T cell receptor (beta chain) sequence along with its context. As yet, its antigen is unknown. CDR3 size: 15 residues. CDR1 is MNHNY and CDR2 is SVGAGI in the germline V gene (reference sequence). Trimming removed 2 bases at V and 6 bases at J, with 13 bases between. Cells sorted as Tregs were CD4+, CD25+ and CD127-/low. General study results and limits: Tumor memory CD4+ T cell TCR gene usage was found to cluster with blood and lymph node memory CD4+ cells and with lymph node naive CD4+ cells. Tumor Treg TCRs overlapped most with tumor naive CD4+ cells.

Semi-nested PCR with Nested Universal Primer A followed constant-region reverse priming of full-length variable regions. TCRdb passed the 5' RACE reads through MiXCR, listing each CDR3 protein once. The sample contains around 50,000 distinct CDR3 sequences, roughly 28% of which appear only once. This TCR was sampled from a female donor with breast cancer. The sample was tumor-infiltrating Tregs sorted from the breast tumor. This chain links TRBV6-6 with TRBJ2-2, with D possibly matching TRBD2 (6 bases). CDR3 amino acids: CASSYVGGFAGELFF. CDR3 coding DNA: TGTGCCAGCAGTTACGTGGGGGGATTCGCCGGGGAGCTGTTTTTT.